This entry lists 3 T cell receptor beta chains sequenced from one sample in a study of T cell changes during pregnancy in multiple sclerosis. Assay used: immunoSEQ multiplex PCR; TCRdb lists only in-frame clones, some missing. Found here are tens of thousands of clones, 90% of them singletons; the top ten hold approximately 3%. The starting material was peripheral blood, obtained in the first trimester of pregnancy. The receptors shown here come from a female donor in good health, enrolled as a control in a pregnancy study.

The J gene is TRBJ1-1, the V gene TRBV14; D gene ambiguous. Trimming took off 1 base at V and 0 bases at J, with 3 bases between the two ends. The CDR3 length is 13 residues. The germline CDR1 and CDR2 sequences are SGHDN and FVKESK. The CDR3 protein is CASSQVMNTEAFF. The CDR3 coding sequence is TGTGCCAGCAGCCAAGTCATGAACACTGAAGCTTTCTTT. The complete variable domain, with remaining parts taken from reference TRBV14 and TRBJ1-1, reads EAGVTQFPSHSVIEKGQTVTLRCDPISGHDNLYWYRRVMGKEIKFLLHFVKESKQDESGMPNNRFLAERTGGTYSTLKVQPAELEDSGVYFCASSQVMNTEAFFGQGTRLTVV.

The J gene is TRBJ2-7, the V gene TRBV7-9; 7 bases are shared with TRBD1. J gave up 0 bases and V 4 bases, and 9 bases lay outside the gene matches. The V gene's germline CDR1 is SEHNR and CDR2 FQNEAQ (reference sequence). The CDR3 contains 16 residues. CDR3 in amino acids: CASSWGYRGPSYEQYF. In nucleotides, the CDR3 is TGTGCCAGCAGCTGGGGCTACAGGGGACCCTCCTACGAGCAGTACTTC.

This sequence joins TRBV19 and TRBJ1-2; D uncertain. Germline lookup yields CDR1 LNHDA and CDR2 SQIVND (reference sequence). V was cut by 3 bases and J by 5 bases, with 4 bases left in between. The CDR3 extends over 11 amino acids. The CDR3, as DNA: TGTGCCAGTAGTATTCAGTATGGCTACACCTTC. Translation gives CASSIQYGYTF.